Shown below are 18 T cell receptor beta chains from a single sample sequenced in a study of shared clonotypes between healthy human individuals. Here immunoSEQ multiplex PCR was the method, and the copy in TCRdb shows in-frame clones only, minus some. Seen here are more than 200,000 clones, 60% to 80% observed once, and the top ten hold roughly 11%. Sample: memory CD4+ T cells sorted from blood. Regarding subset: CD45RA-negative fraction. These receptors were obtained from a man aged 25 to 45 in good health.

The chain couples TRBV5-1 to TRBJ2-7; D may be TRBD1 (6 bases). Deletions cut 4 bases from V and 0 bases from J, with 14 bases between. Germline assignment: CDR1 SGHRS and CDR2 YFSETQ. This CDR3 is built from 15 residues. Written as DNA, the CDR3 is TGCGCCAGCAGCGCCGCCGGACAGAACTCCTACGAGCAGTACTTC. Amino acids: CASSAAGQNSYEQYF.

This clone was observed a handful of times. The chain combines TRBV27 with TRBJ2-2, with a possible D match to TRBD1 (6 bases). The CDR3 runs 15 residues. The germline V gene has CDR1 MNHEY and CDR2 SMNVEV (reference sequence). V lost 4 bases and J 2 bases, leaving 11 bases between the germline ends. The CDR3 DNA is TGTGCCAGCAGTTCTCAGGGGCCTAACACCGGGGAGCTGTTTTTT. Protein: CASSSQGPNTGELFF.

This clone was found many times. This chain links TRBV18 with TRBJ2-1, with D perhaps given as TRBD1 or TRBD2 (6 bases each). Per germline, CDR1 KGHSH and CDR2 LQKENI. CDR3 length: 17 residues. The ends were cut back, 1 base at V and 6 bases at J, with 19 bases in the middle. The CDR3: CASSPRSTGRSSNEQFF. In DNA form, the CDR3 reads TGTGCCAGCTCACCACGATCAACAGGGAGGTCCAGCAATGAGCAGTTCTTC.

This chain links TRBV28 with TRBJ2-6; unclear D gene. Trimming left V 6 bases short and J 0 bases short, with 6 bases between. Germline loops: CDR1 MDHEN, CDR2 SYDVKM. The CDR3 consists of 14 residues. CDR3 protein: CASSAGSGANVLTF. CDR3 nucleotides: TGTGCCAGCAGCGCAGGCTCTGGGGCCAACGTCCTGACTTTC.

The chain has TRBV27 and TRBJ2-7; possibly TRBD1 or TRBD2 for D (5 bases each). This CDR3 spans 15 amino acids. Trimming removed 6 bases at V and 6 bases at J, with 21 bases between. Germline-derived CDR1 and CDR2 are MNHEY and SMNVEV (reference sequence). The CDR3 DNA reads TGTGCCAGCAGGCCCTTGGGGACCACGGGATCCGAGCAGTACTTC. Its translation is CASRPLGTTGSEQYF.

The V and J genes are TRBV15 and TRBJ2-1; TRBD2 matches 7 bases. Losses at the gene ends were 1 base for V and 8 bases for J; bases not matched to a gene: 5. This CDR3 comprises 14 residues. The germline V gene encodes CDR1 LNHNV and CDR2 YYDKDF (reference sequence). The DNA of the CDR3 is TGTGCCACCAGCAGAGGGACTAGGGGCTATGAGCAGTTCTTC. It codes for CATSRGTRGYEQFF.

The rearrangement joins TRBV19 to TRBJ2-1; the D gene is possibly TRBD2 (5 bases). The CDR3 is made up of 14 amino acids. Germline V gene sequence: CDR1 LNHDA, CDR2 SQIVND (reference sequence). V was trimmed by 3 bases and J by 6 bases, leaving 12 bases between them. CDR3 nucleotides: TGTGCCAGTAGTATCACACTAGGGTTCAATGAGCAGTTCTTC. Translation: CASSITLGFNEQFF.

This clone came up a few times. The chain carries TRBV18 and TRBJ2-1; 8 positions agree with TRBD2. CDR1 is KGHSH and CDR2 is LQKENI in the germline V gene. The J segment lost 3 bases and the V segment lost 3 bases, leaving 4 bases of the junction unmatched. This CDR3 is built from 15 residues. The CDR3 region has the DNA TGTGCCAGCTCACCGACTAGCGTGAACTACAATGAGCAGTTCTTC. This encodes CASSPTSVNYNEQFF. Together with reference TRBV18 and TRBJ2-1, the CDR3 gives the full variable domain: NAGVMQNPRHLVRRRGQEARLRCSPMKGHSHVYWYRQLPEEGLKFMVYLQKENIIDESGMPKERFSAEFPKEGPSILRIQQVVRGDSAAYFCASSPTSVNYNEQFFGPGTRLTVL.

In this sample, this clone turned up a few times. The chain has TRBV6-1 and TRBJ2-7; possibly TRBD2 for D (6 bases). There are 15 residues in the CDR3. V lost 7 bases, J lost 3 bases, and 19 bases lay in between. Per the germline V gene, CDR1 is MNHNS and CDR2 is SASEGT. The CDR3 coding sequence is TGTGCCAGCACCATTTCCGGGACTTTAATCTACGAGCAGTACTTC. It specifies CASTISGTLIYEQYF.

There are a few counts of this clone. The chain employs TRBV6-6 and TRBJ2-1; TRBD2 might be the D (5 bases). The germline V gene has CDR1 MNHNY and CDR2 SVGAGI (reference sequence). V lost 6 bases, J lost 4 bases, and 16 bases lay in between. This CDR3 contains 15 residues. As DNA, the CDR3 is TGTGCCAGCAGGGATCTCGGAAGCGGATACAATGAGCAGTTCTTC. It specifies CASRDLGSGYNEQFF.

The rearrangement uses TRBV15 and TRBJ2-7, with D tentatively TRBD2 (5 bases). CDR1 and CDR2 (germline): LNHNV, YYDKDF (reference sequence). The CDR3 contains 14 residues. The ends were cut back, 1 base at V and 6 bases at J, with 13 bases in the middle. The CDR3 DNA is TGTGCCACCAGCAGAGTGGCAGATCGGGGCGAGCAGTACTTC. It yields the protein CATSRVADRGEQYF.

The rearrangement uses TRBV7-2 and TRBJ2-7, with D hard to call. Germline CDR1 and CDR2: SGHTA and FQGNSA. The ends were cut back, 4 bases at V and 4 bases at J, with 14 bases in the middle. This CDR3 is built from 14 residues. The CDR3 loop reads CASSSAQGLYEQYF. Written as DNA, the CDR3 is TGTGCCAGCAGCTCCGCCCAAGGCCTATACGAGCAGTACTTC.

Points on this clone: A read error may account for a junction end that differs from germline. The chain joins TRBV5-1 to TRBJ2-2; unclear D gene. Per the germline V gene, CDR1 is SGHRS and CDR2 is YFSETQ. This CDR3 spans 15 amino acids. Here the CDR3 reads CASRLGLSNTGELFF. The CDR3 DNA follows: TGCGCCAGCAGGTTGGGCCTCTCGAACACCGGGGAGCTGTTTTTT.

This clone appeared a few times. The chain employs TRBV7-8 and TRBJ1-1; no reliable D call. Per germline, CDR1 SGHVS and CDR2 FQNEAQ. This CDR3 has 15 amino acids. Deletions cut 3 bases from V and 5 bases from J, with 16 bases between. The CDR3 spells CASSLATIQGTEAFF. The CDR3 DNA reads as TGTGCCAGCAGCTTGGCTACCATCCAAGGGACTGAAGCTTTCTTT.

The CDR3 DNA is TGTGCCAGCTCAGCACAGGGGCAGGGGGCAGATACGCAGTATTTT. It is translated as CASSAQGQGADTQYF. The chain recombines TRBV18 with TRBJ2-3; the match to TRBD1 covers 7 bases. The CDR3 runs 15 residues. J gave up 4 bases and V 5 bases, and 9 bases lay outside the gene matches. Germline V gene sequence: CDR1 KGHSH, CDR2 LQKENI.

This clone was detected many times. The same CDR3 is also encoded by other DNA sequences in this sample. V usage is TRBV6-5 and J usage is TRBJ1-2; D ambiguous. The CDR3 totals 13 residues. Trimming removed 2 bases from V and 1 base from J, with 5 bases in between. Germline V gene sequence: CDR1 MNHEY, CDR2 SVGAGI. In DNA form, the CDR3 reads TGTGCCAGCAGTTACAGGGATAACTATGGCTACACCTTC. It yields the protein CASSYRDNYGYTF.

This chain joins TRBV29-1 and TRBJ2-1; D is possibly TRBD1 or TRBD2 (5 bases each). Germline V gene data show CDR1 as SQVTM and CDR2 as ANQGSEA. The germline V and J ends were trimmed by 7 bases and 3 bases, with 10 bases remaining between them. The CDR3 has 12 residues. CDR3 protein: CSAGTNYNEQFF. The CDR3 nucleotides read TGCAGCGCGGGGACCAACTACAATGAGCAGTTCTTC.

The chain is built from TRBV5-1 and TRBJ2-7, with 7 bases identical to TRBD2. CDR1 and CDR2 from the germline V gene are SGHRS and YFSETQ. Trimming took 4 bases from V and 2 from J; bases not matched to a gene: 21. CDR3 length: 19 amino acids. CDR3 loop: CASSPGILKLRGTTYEQYF. CDR3 coding DNA: TGCGCCAGCAGCCCTGGGATATTGAAACTCCGGGGGACTACCTACGAGCAGTACTTC. The whole variable domain, filled in from reference TRBV5-1 and TRBJ2-7, reads KAGVTQTPRYLIKTRGQQVTLSCSPISGHRSVSWYQQTPGQGLQFLFEYFSETQRNKGNFPGRFSGRQFSNSRSEMNVSTLELGDSALYLCASSPGILKLRGTTYEQYFGPGTRLTVT.